Shown below are 24 T cell receptor beta chains from a single sample sequenced in a study of blood T cell repertoires in COVID-19. Clones were sequenced by immunoSEQ multiplex PCR, and TCRdb holds only the in-frame ones, with some missing. The sample has around 180,000 clones, under 80% seen once. The sequenced sample was peripheral blood. The receptor set was obtained from a woman of 80 years or more with acute or convalescent COVID-19.

The rearrangement links TRBV28 to TRBJ2-3, with D hard to call. V was cut by 10 bases and J by 0 bases, with 14 bases left in between. There are 14 residues in the CDR3. CDR1 MDHEN and CDR2 SYDVKM come from the germline V gene. This chain's CDR3 is CAIKWASSTDTQYF. CDR3 sequence (DNA): TGTGCCATTAAATGGGCCTCTAGCACAGATACGCAGTATTTT.

This clone was observed at least ten times. The J gene is TRBJ2-5, the V gene TRBV5-1, with TRBD2 matching 8 bases. The CDR3 totals 15 residues. Germline loops: CDR1 SGHRS, CDR2 YFSETQ. V lost 4 bases to trimming and J lost 5 bases; unmatched junction nucleotides: 10. The DNA for the CDR3 is TGCGCCAGCAGCCCCACAGCGGGAGAGGGGGAGACCCAGTACTTC. Its translation is CASSPTAGEGETQYF.

This clone was detected a few times. The V call is TRBV28, the J call TRBJ2-7; 11 nucleotides align to TRBD1. V shed 2 bases, J shed 5 bases, and the junction held 5 bases outside the gene matches. This CDR3 has 15 amino acids. The V gene's germline CDR1 is MDHEN and CDR2 SYDVKM. Here the CDR3 reads CASSLGGQGADEQYF. The CDR3 nucleotides read TGTGCCAGCAGTTTAGGCGGACAGGGGGCCGACGAGCAGTACTTC.

This clone was seen just once. V is TRBV27 and J is TRBJ2-7, with 10 bases that match TRBD1. J gave up 4 bases and V 4 bases, and 4 bases lay outside the gene matches. The CDR3 runs 14 residues. CDR1 MNHEY and CDR2 SMNVEV come from the germline V gene (reference sequence). The CDR3 loop reads CASSSPGQGYEQYF. The CDR3 region has the DNA TGTGCCAGCAGTTCCCCGGGACAGGGGTACGAGCAGTACTTC.

The chain combines TRBV7-2 with TRBJ2-7; perhaps TRBD1 as D (6 bases). The V gene lost 1 base and the J gene lost 2 bases, with 15 bases spanning the gap. CDR1 is SGHTA, CDR2 FQGNSA, per germline. This CDR3 comprises 16 residues. The CDR3 here is CASSLGNGTRTYEQYF. CDR3 in DNA: TGTGCCAGCAGCTTAGGGAACGGGACACGAACCTACGAGCAGTACTTC. The full variable domain, its missing parts supplied by reference TRBV7-2 and TRBJ2-7, is GAGVSQSPSNKVTEKGKDVELRCDPISGHTALYWYRQSLGQGLEFLIYFQGNSAPDKSGLPSDRFSAERTGGSVSTLTIQRTQQEDSAVYLCASSLGNGTRTYEQYFGPGTRLTVT.

A few counts support this clone. This chain uses TRBV19 with TRBJ2-1; 9 bases are a match to TRBD1. V lost 6 bases, J lost 8 bases, and 11 bases stayed unmatched. This CDR3 contains 15 residues. Germline CDR1 and CDR2: LNHDA and SQIVND (reference sequence). The CDR3 DNA follows: TGTGCCAGTAGCCTAGGGACAGGGAATTTGTATGAGCAGTTCTTC. Protein sequence: CASSLGTGNLYEQFF.

The V gene is TRBV30, the J gene TRBJ2-1; 8 bases agree with TRBD2. Germline V gene sequence: CDR1 GTSNPN, CDR2 SVGIG (reference sequence). The trim removed 2 bases at V and 5 bases at J, leaving 2 bases unmatched. CDR3 length equals 13 residues. The CDR3 protein is CAWSLGLDNEQFF. Written as DNA, the CDR3 is TGTGCCTGGAGTTTGGGACTAGACAATGAGCAGTTCTTC.

The rearrangement joins TRBV28 to TRBJ2-3; D may be TRBD2 (5 bases). The CDR3 runs 15 residues. Trimming cost V 4 bases and J 6 bases, with 17 bases left between them. The germline V gene encodes CDR1 MDHEN and CDR2 SYDVKM. The DNA of the CDR3 is TGTGCCAGCAGTTCCGGGATTAACGCTGGGGATACGCAGTATTTT. This encodes CASSSGINAGDTQYF.

CDR3 sequence reads: CASSEQQSPELFF. The CDR3 region has the DNA TGTGCCAGTAGTGAACAACAGAGCCCGGAGCTGTTTTTT. This chain connects TRBV19 to TRBJ2-2; D remains ambiguous. This CDR3 region has 13 residues. Germline assignment: CDR1 LNHDA and CDR2 SQIVND (reference sequence). V lost 5 bases and J 10 bases, leaving 14 bases between the germline ends.

The rearrangement joins TRBV18 to TRBJ2-6; 9 nucleotides agree with TRBD1. V lost 3 bases, J lost 1 base, and 7 bases stayed unmatched. CDR1 and CDR2 (germline): KGHSH, LQKENI. The CDR3 has 18 residues. CDR3 sequence (DNA): TGTGCCAGCTCACCCCAGACAGGGGGGAGGTCTGGGGCCAACGTCCTGACTTTC. It is translated as CASSPQTGGRSGANVLTF.

The V gene is TRBV5-6, the J gene TRBJ2-3; D is uncertain. Germline CDR1 reads SGHDT; CDR2 reads YYEEEE. The CDR3 loop spans 15 amino acids. V was shortened by 4 bases and J by 1 base, with 13 bases between the two germline ends. The CDR3 sequence is CASSPRYYGTDTQYF. The CDR3 nucleotides are TGTGCCAGCAGCCCGAGATATTATGGCACAGATACGCAGTATTTT. Combining the CDR3 with reference TRBV5-6 and TRBJ2-3 gives the whole variable domain DAGVTQSPTHLIKTRGQQVTLRCSPKSGHDTVSWYQQALGQGPQFIFQYYEEEERQRGNFPDRFSGHQFPNYSSELNVNALLLGDSALYLCASSPRYYGTDTQYFGPGTRLTVL.

J is TRBJ2-7 and V is TRBV10-3; 7 bases agree with TRBD1. This CDR3 spans 13 amino acids. With 10 bases clipped from V and 7 bases from J, the junction kept 13 bases outside the gene matches. Germline loops: CDR1 ENHRY, CDR2 SYGVKD. The CDR3 reads CATTGDPSGEQYF. CDR3 nucleotides: TGTGCCACAACAGGGGACCCCTCAGGGGAGCAGTACTTC.

J is TRBJ1-5 and V is TRBV4-2; the match to TRBD1 covers 11 bases. Germline loops: CDR1 LGHNA, CDR2 YNFKEQ. V lost 1 base, J lost 0 bases, and 5 bases stayed unmatched. The CDR3 consists of 18 residues. The chain's CDR3 is CASSQAGTGGPSNQPQHF. CDR3 DNA: TGTGCCAGCAGCCAAGCCGGGACAGGGGGACCTAGCAATCAGCCCCAGCATTTT.

The rearrangement links TRBV4-3 to TRBJ1-5, with D possibly being TRBD1 (5 bases). Germline CDR1 reads LGHNA; CDR2 reads YSLEER. V dropped 1 base and J dropped 0 bases, with 10 bases sitting between them. This CDR3 comprises 16 residues. CDR3: CASSQGTRDSNQPQHF. CDR3 nucleotides: TGCGCCAGCAGCCAAGGCACCAGGGATAGCAATCAGCCCCAGCATTTT.

The chain employs TRBV5-1 and TRBJ2-5; D ambiguous. This CDR3 spans 12 amino acids. The germline CDR1 and CDR2 sequences are SGHRS and YFSETQ. The V and J ends lost 4 bases and 2 bases respectively, with 6 bases between them. The CDR3 DNA reads as TGCGCCAGCAGCCAACAACAAGAGACCCAGTACTTC. Residues: CASSQQQETQYF.

The genes are TRBV7-2 and TRBJ2-3; 8 bases fit TRBD2. The CDR3 runs to 16 residues. Per the germline V gene, CDR1 is SGHTA and CDR2 is FQGNSA. J lost 0 bases, V lost 0 bases, and 2 bases had no gene match. The DNA for the CDR3 is TGTGCCAGCAGCTTAGCTCCTAGCGGGAGCACAGATACGCAGTATTTT. Translation: CASSLAPSGSTDTQYF. Filled out from reference TRBV7-2 and TRBJ2-3, the complete variable domain reads GAGVSQSPSNKVTEKGKDVELRCDPISGHTALYWYRQSLGQGLEFLIYFQGNSAPDKSGLPSDRFSAERTGGSVSTLTIQRTQQEDSAVYLCASSLAPSGSTDTQYFGPGTRLTVL.

This clone appeared a few times. The chain joins TRBV19 to TRBJ1-5; 7 positions agree with TRBD1. V was clipped by 6 bases and J by 3 bases; unmatched bases: 8. Germline loops: CDR1 LNHDA, CDR2 SQIVND (reference sequence). This CDR3 is 15 amino acids long. The CDR3 loop is CASRLARGDNQPQHF. CDR3 DNA sequence: TGTGCCAGTAGATTAGCCAGGGGGGACAATCAGCCCCAGCATTTT.

This clone was seen once. This chain connects TRBV19 to TRBJ1-2; 8 nucleotides align to TRBD1. Germline CDR1 reads LNHDA; CDR2 reads SQIVND (reference sequence). The CDR3 runs to 14 residues. Trimming removed 5 bases from V and 4 bases from J; junction bases left unmatched: 6. CDR3 region: CASSQAGGSYGYTF. As DNA, the CDR3 is TGTGCCAGTAGTCAGGCAGGGGGCTCCTATGGCTACACCTTC.

CDR3 bases: TGTGCCAGCAGCTTGGAGGGACAGGGGATATCAACTACCATATATTTT. Translation: CASSLEGQGISTTIYF. The V gene is TRBV7-9, the J gene TRBJ1-3, with 10 bases that match TRBD1. V dropped 3 bases and J dropped 10; count of bases not matched to a gene: 12. Germline V gene lookup returns CDR1 SEHNR and CDR2 FQNEAQ (reference sequence). The length of the CDR3 is 16 residues.

V is TRBV29-1 and J is TRBJ1-5; D unclear. Germline loops: CDR1 SQVTM, CDR2 ANQGSEA. The CDR3 is made up of 12 amino acids. V lost 5 bases and J 7 bases, leaving 12 bases between the germline ends. CDR3 sequence: CSVREGLQPQHF. Written as DNA, the CDR3 is TGCAGCGTTCGGGAAGGTCTCCAGCCCCAGCATTTT. The variable domain in full, with the rest retrieved from reference TRBV29-1 and TRBJ1-5, is SAVISQKPSRDICQRGTSLTIQCQVDSQVTMMFWYRQQPGQSLTLIATANQGSEATYESGFVIDKFPISRPNLTFSTLTVSNMSPEDSSIYLCSVREGLQPQHFGDGTRLSIL.

This chain connects TRBV5-4 to TRBJ2-3; 7 bases align to TRBD2. Germline V gene lookup returns CDR1 SGHNT and CDR2 YYREEE (reference sequence). The length of the CDR3 is 14 residues. The V gene end was trimmed by 3 bases and the J gene end by 0 bases; junction bases not matched to a gene: 1. CDR3 DNA: TGTGCCAGCAGCTGGGACTATAGCACAGATACGCAGTATTTT. It encodes CASSWDYSTDTQYF.

The chain is built from TRBV20-1 and TRBJ1-2; 7 positions agree with TRBD1. Germline-derived CDR1 and CDR2 are DFQATT and SNEGSKA (reference sequence). The CDR3 extends over 11 amino acids. Trimming took 6 bases from V and 4 from J; bases not matched to a gene: 2. The CDR3: CSARTGYGYTF. DNA for the CDR3: TGCAGTGCCCGGACAGGCTATGGCTACACCTTC.

This clone has only one observation. V is TRBV7-9 and J is TRBJ2-7, with 10 bases lining up with TRBD2. V shed 1 base, J shed 3 bases, and the junction held 3 bases outside the gene matches. Looked up from germline, CDR1 is SEHNR and CDR2 is FQNEAQ (reference sequence). This CDR3 has 15 amino acids. CDR3 sequence reads: CASSLVSGGVYEQYF. Here the CDR3 DNA reads TGTGCCAGCAGCTTAGTCAGCGGGGGGGTCTACGAGCAGTACTTC.

This clone was seen a few times. The chain uses TRBV2 and TRBJ1-4; possible D gene TRBD1, 6 bases. Trimming removed 3 bases at V and 8 bases at J, with 13 bases between. CDR1 is SNHLY and CDR2 is FYNNEI in the germline V gene. CDR3 size: 14 residues. CDR3 sequence reads: CASSDRGPHEKLFF. CDR3 in DNA: TGTGCCAGCAGTGACAGGGGACCCCACGAAAAACTGTTTTTT.